The 13 T cell receptor beta chains below come from one sample, sequenced in a study of T cell repertoires in cytomegalovirus infection. TCRdb called the reads again in MiXCR, with one record for every CDR3 protein. The sample has roughly 570,000 distinct CDR3 sequences; approximately 40% are singletons. The antigens of these receptors remain unknown. This specimen was cultured PBMCs, taken from culture after CMV antigen stimulation. These receptors were obtained from a human donor in good health (CMV status not recorded). Some clones in this sample may be carry-over from other donors' samples.

This clonotype was detected ten times or more. This sequence joins TRBV7-2 and TRBJ2-4, with a weak D call TRBD1 (5 bases). The CDR3 length is 14 residues. The germline V gene has CDR1 SGHTA and CDR2 FQGNSA. V shed 5 bases and J shed 0 bases, with 8 bases lying between them. CDR3 loop: CASSPDIAKNIQYF. In DNA, the CDR3 is TGTGCCAGCAGCCCGGACATAGCCAAAAACATTCAGTACTTC.

The V and J genes are TRBV27 and TRBJ2-3; unclear D gene. Germline loops: CDR1 MNHEY, CDR2 SMNVEV (reference sequence). This CDR3 has 14 residues. V lost 3 bases and J lost 1, with 8 bases in between. The CDR3 sequence: CASSFLDGTDTQYF. The CDR3 bases are TGTGCCAGCAGTTTCTTGGACGGCACAGATACGCAGTATTTT.

This chain uses TRBV7-2 with TRBJ2-5; 11 bases are a match to TRBD2. V shed 6 bases, J shed 3 bases, and the junction held 9 bases outside the gene matches. CDR1 is SGHTA and CDR2 is FQGNSA in the germline V gene. The CDR3 runs 16 residues. The CDR3 is CASRRELAGGEETQYF. In nucleotides, the CDR3 is TGTGCCAGCAGGCGCGAGCTAGCGGGAGGCGAAGAGACCCAGTACTTC.

The chain uses TRBV7-8 and TRBJ2-2, with D perhaps matching TRBD1 or TRBD2 (5 bases each). CDR1 is SGHVS, CDR2 FQNEAQ, per germline. The CDR3 is 17 residues long. V lost 2 bases to trimming and J lost 6 bases, with 19 bases between them. The CDR3 here is CASSLRGRVPRAGELFF. CDR3 in DNA: TGTGCCAGCAGCTTAAGGGGACGAGTCCCCAGGGCCGGGGAGCTGTTTTTT.

This clonotype has more than one count but fewer than ten. The V gene is TRBV19, the J gene TRBJ2-1; tentatively, D is TRBD2 (5 bases). There are 15 residues in the CDR3. The V gene lost 5 bases and the J gene lost 1 base, with 12 bases spanning the gap. Germline values: CDR1 LNHDA, CDR2 SQIVND (reference sequence). CDR3 amino acids: CASSFPGISYNEQFF. The DNA of the CDR3 is TGTGCCAGTAGTTTCCCGGGGATTTCCTACAATGAGCAGTTCTTC.

This chain joins TRBV7-2 and TRBJ2-3; D call uncertain. Germline-derived CDR1 and CDR2 are SGHTA and FQGNSA. CDR3 length equals 15 residues. V was shortened by 3 bases and J by 2 bases, with 12 bases between the two germline ends. CDR3 protein: CASSLRDSLTDTQYF. The CDR3 coding sequence is TGTGCCAGCAGCTTGCGTGACTCCCTCACAGATACGCAGTATTTT.

This clonotype occurred a few times. The chain couples TRBV7-8 to TRBJ2-5; D is unclear. CDR1 is SGHVS, CDR2 FQNEAQ, per germline. The V and J ends lost 0 bases and 2 bases respectively, with 10 bases between them. This CDR3 contains 15 residues. CDR3 nucleotide sequence: TGTGCCAGCAGCTTAGCGGGCAAAGAACAAGAGACCCAGTACTTC. Encoded protein: CASSLAGKEQETQYF. The full variable domain, with the rest looked up from reference TRBV7-8 and TRBJ2-5, is GAGVSQSPRYKVAKRGQDVALRCDPISGHVSLFWYQQALGQGPEFLTYFQNEAQLDKSGLPSDRFFAERPEGSVSTLKIQRTQQEDSAVYLCASSLAGKEQETQYFGPGTRLLVL.

The V call is TRBV4-2, the J call TRBJ2-5; D might be TRBD1 or TRBD2, each matching 5 bases. Per germline, CDR1 LGHNA and CDR2 YNFKEQ. The CDR3 has 15 amino acids. The V gene lost 1 base and the J gene lost 4 bases, with 13 bases spanning the gap. CDR3 DNA sequence: TGTGCCAGCAGCCAAGTCGGGCAGGGACGAGAGACCCAGTACTTC. Protein: CASSQVGQGRETQYF.

This clonotype has just a few counts. The CDR3 DNA follows: TGTGCCAGCAGCTTACGGACTGGGACTAGGGGCTACAATGAGCAGTTCTTC. Encoded protein: CASSLRTGTRGYNEQFF. The chain employs TRBV11-2 and TRBJ2-1; 8 bases fit TRBD2. CDR3 length: 17 residues. V lost 2 bases, J lost 3 bases, and 9 bases stayed unmatched. Germline assignment: CDR1 SGHAT and CDR2 FQNNGV.

This clonotype was detected a few times. The chain recombines TRBV5-5 with TRBJ2-1; D may match TRBD1 or TRBD2 (5 bases each). V was clipped by 3 bases and J by 4 bases, with 17 bases between them. CDR3 length: 16 residues. Germline loops: CDR1 SGHKS, CDR2 YYEKEE (reference sequence). The chain's CDR3 is CASSSIKGWGYNEQFF. The DNA of the CDR3 is TGTGCCAGCAGCTCAATCAAGGGCTGGGGGTACAATGAGCAGTTCTTC.

This rearrangement joins TRBV7-6 to TRBJ2-1; 9 bases are a match to TRBD1. The CDR3 runs 18 residues. The germline gives CDR1 SGHVS, CDR2 FNYEAQ. V lost 6 bases and J lost 4; bases outside the gene matches: 16. The CDR3 sequence: CASRYYRGQGDTYNEQFF. The DNA of the CDR3 is TGTGCCAGCAGATACTACAGGGGGCAGGGTGATACATACAATGAGCAGTTCTTC.

V usage is TRBV2 and J usage is TRBJ1-2, with D perhaps matching TRBD1 (5 bases). V was trimmed by 6 bases and J by 7 bases, leaving 15 bases between them. Germline values: CDR1 SNHLY, CDR2 FYNNEI. This CDR3 has 13 residues. CDR3 residues: CASSPRDGVGYTF. For the CDR3, the DNA is TGTGCCAGCAGCCCCCGGGACGGGGTTGGCTACACCTTC.

This clonotype occurred a few times. V gene TRBV7-2 combines with J gene TRBJ1-2; the D gene is possibly TRBD1 (6 bases). The CDR3 is 15 amino acids. The germline V gene has CDR1 SGHTA and CDR2 FQGNSA. Trimming cost V 5 bases and J 2 bases, with 15 bases left between them. This chain's CDR3 is CASSPPERGNYGYTF. The DNA for the CDR3 is TGTGCCAGCAGCCCCCCTGAGAGGGGGAACTATGGCTACACCTTC.